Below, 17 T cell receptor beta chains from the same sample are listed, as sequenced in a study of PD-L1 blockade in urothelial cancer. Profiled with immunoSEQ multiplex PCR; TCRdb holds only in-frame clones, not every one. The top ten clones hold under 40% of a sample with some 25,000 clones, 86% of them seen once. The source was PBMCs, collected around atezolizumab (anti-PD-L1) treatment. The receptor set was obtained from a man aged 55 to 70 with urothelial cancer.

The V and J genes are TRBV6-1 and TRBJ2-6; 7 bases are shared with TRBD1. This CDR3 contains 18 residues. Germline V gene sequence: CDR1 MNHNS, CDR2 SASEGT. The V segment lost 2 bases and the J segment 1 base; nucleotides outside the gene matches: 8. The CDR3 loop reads CASSEHSGTDSGANVLTF. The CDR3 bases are TGTGCCAGCAGTGAACACTCCGGGACAGATTCTGGGGCCAACGTCCTGACTTTC.

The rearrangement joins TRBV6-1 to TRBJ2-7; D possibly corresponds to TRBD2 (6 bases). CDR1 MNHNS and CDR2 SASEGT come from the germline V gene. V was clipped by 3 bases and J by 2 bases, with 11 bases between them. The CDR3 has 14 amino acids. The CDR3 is CASSERDGPYEQYF. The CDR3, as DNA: TGTGCCAGCAGTGAGCGGGACGGGCCCTACGAGCAGTACTTC.

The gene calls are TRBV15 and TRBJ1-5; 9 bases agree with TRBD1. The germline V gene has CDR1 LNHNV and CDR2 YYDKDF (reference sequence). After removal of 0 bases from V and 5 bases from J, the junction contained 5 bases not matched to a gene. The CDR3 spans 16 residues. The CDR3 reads CATSRDWDRADQPQHF. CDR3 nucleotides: TGTGCCACCAGCAGAGATTGGGACAGGGCGGATCAGCCCCAGCATTTT.

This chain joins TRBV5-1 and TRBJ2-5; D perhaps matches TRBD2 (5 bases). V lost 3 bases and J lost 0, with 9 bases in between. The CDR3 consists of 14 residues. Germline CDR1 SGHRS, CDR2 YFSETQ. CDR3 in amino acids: CASSYGLDQETQYF. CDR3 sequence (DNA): TGCGCCAGCAGCTACGGACTGGACCAAGAGACCCAGTACTTC.

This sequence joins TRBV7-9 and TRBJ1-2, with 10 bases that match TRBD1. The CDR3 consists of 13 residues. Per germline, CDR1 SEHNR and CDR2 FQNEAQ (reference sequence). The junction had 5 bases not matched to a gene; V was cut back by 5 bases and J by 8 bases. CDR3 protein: CASSVTGGWGYTF. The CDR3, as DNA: TGTGCCAGCAGCGTGACAGGGGGCTGGGGCTACACCTTC.

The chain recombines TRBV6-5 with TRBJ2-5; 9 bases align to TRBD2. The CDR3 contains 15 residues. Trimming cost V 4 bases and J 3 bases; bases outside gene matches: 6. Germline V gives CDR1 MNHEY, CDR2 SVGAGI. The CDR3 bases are TGTGCCAGCAGTTCCTTGACTAGCGGTAAAGAGACCCAGTACTTC. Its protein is CASSSLTSGKETQYF.

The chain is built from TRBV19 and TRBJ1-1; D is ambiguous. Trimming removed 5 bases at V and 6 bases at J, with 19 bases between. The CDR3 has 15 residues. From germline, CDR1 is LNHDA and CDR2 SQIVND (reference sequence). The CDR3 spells CASSPPGLGMAEAFF. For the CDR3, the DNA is TGTGCCAGTAGTCCCCCAGGACTGGGAATGGCTGAAGCTTTCTTT. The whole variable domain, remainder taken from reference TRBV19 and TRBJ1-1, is DGGITQSPKYLFRKEGQNVTLSCEQNLNHDAMYWYRQDPGQGLRLIYYSQIVNDFQKGDIAEGYSVSREKKESFPLTVTSAQKNPTAFYLCASSPPGLGMAEAFFGQGTRLTVV.

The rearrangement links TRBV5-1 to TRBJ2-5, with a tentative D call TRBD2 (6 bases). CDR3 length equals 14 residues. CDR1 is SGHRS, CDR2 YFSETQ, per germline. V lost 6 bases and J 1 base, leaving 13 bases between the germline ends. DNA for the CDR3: TGCGCCAGCAATGGGGGGAGGATCCAAGAGACCCAGTACTTC. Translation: CASNGGRIQETQYF.

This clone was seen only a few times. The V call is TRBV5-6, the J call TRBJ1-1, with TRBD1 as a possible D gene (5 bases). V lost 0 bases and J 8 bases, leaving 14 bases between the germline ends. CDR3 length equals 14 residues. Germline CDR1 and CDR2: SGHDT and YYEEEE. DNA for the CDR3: TGTGCCAGCAGCTTGGGCAGGGCGATAATAGAAGCTTTCTTT. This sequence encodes CASSLGRAIIEAFF.

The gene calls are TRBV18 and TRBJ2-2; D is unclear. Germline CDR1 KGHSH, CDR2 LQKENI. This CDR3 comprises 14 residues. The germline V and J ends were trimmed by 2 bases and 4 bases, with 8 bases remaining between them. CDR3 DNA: TGTGCCAGCTCACCAGTGCCGGGCACCGGGGAGCTGTTTTTT. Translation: CASSPVPGTGELFF. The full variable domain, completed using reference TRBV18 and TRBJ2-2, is NAGVMQNPRHLVRRRGQEARLRCSPMKGHSHVYWYRQLPEEGLKFMVYLQKENIIDESGMPKERFSAEFPKEGPSILRIQQVVRGDSAAYFCASSPVPGTGELFFGEGSRLTVL.

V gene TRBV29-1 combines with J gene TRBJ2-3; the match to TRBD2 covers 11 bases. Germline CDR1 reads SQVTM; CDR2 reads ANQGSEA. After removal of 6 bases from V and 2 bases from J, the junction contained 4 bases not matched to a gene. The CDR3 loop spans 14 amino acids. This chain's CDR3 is CSVGTSGNTDTQYF. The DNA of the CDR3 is TGCAGCGTCGGGACTAGCGGAAACACAGATACGCAGTATTTT.

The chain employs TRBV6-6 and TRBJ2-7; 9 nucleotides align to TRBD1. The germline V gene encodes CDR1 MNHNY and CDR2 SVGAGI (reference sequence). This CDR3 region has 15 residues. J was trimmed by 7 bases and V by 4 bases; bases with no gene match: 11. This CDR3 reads CASSFPGQGRVEQYF. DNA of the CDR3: TGTGCCAGCAGTTTCCCGGGACAGGGCAGGGTAGAGCAGTACTTC.

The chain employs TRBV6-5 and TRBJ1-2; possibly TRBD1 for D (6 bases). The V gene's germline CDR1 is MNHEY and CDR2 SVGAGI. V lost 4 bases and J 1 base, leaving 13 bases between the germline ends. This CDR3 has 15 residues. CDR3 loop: CASSSGTNNNYGYTF. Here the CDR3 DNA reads TGTGCCAGCAGTTCCGGGACAAATAATAACTATGGCTACACCTTC.

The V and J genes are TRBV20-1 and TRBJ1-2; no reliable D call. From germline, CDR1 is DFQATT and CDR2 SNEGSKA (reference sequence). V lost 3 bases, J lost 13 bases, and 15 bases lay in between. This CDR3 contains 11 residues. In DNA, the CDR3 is TGCAGTGCTAGTATTGGCAAACGGGTCACCTTC. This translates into CSASIGKRVTF.

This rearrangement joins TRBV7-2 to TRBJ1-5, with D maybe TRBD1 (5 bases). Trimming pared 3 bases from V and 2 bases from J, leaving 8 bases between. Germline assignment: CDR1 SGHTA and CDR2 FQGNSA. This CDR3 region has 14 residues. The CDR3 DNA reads TGTGCCAGCAGCTTTGCGGGGCGCAATCAGCCCCAGCATTTT. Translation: CASSFAGRNQPQHF.

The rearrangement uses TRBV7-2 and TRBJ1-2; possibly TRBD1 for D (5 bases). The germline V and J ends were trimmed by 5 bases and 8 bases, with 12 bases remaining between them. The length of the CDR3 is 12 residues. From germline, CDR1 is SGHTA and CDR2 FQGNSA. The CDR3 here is CASSPGFWGYTF. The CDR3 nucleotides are TGTGCCAGCAGCCCAGGGTTCTGGGGCTACACCTTC.

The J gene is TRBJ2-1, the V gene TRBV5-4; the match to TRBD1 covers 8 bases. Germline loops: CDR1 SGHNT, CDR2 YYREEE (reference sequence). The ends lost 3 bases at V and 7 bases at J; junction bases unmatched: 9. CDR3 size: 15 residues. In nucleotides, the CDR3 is TGTGCCAGCAGCTCGGCGACAGGGGCGGATAATGAGCAGTTCTTC. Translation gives CASSSATGADNEQFF.